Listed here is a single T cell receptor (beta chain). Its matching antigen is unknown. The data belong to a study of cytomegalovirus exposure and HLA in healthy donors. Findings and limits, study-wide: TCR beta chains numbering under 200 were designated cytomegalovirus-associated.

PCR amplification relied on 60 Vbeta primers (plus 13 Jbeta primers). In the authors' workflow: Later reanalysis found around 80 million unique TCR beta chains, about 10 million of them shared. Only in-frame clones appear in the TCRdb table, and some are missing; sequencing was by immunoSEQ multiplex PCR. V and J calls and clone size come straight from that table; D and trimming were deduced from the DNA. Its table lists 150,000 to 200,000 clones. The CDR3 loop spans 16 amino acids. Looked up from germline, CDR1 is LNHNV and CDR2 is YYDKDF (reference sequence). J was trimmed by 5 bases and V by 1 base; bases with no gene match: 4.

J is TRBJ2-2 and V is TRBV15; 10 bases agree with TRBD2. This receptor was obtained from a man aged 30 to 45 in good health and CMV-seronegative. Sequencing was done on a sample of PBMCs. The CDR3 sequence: CATSRVLAGATGELFF. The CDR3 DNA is TGTGCCACCAGCAGAGTTCTAGCGGGAGCTACCGGGGAGCTGTTTTTT.